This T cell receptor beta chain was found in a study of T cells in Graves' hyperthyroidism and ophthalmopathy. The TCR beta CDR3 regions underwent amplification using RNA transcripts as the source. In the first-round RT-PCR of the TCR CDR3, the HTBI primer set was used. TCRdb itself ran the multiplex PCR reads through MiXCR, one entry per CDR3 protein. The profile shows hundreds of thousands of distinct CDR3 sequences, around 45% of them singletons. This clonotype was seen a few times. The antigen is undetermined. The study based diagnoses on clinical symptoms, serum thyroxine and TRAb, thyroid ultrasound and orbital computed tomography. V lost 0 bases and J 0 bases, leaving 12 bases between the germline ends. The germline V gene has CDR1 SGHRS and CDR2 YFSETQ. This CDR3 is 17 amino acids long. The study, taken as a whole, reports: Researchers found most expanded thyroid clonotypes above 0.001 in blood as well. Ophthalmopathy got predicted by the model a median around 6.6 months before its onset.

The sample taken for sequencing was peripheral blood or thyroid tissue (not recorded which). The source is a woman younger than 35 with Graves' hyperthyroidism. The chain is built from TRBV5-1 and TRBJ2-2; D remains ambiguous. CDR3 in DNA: TGCGCCAGCAGCTTGGCCAAGGCGGACCCGAACACCGGGGAGCTGTTTTTT. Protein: CASSLAKADPNTGELFF.